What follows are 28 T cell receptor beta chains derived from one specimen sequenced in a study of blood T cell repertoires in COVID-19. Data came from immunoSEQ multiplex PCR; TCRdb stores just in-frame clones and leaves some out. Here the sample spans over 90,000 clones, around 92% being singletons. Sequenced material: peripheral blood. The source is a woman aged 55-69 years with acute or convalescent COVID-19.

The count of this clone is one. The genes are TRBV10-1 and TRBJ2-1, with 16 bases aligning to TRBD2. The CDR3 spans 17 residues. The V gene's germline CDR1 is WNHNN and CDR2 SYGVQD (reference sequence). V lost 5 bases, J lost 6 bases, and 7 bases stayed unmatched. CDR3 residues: CASSPGTSGRAANEQFF. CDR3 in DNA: TGCGCCAGCAGTCCCGGGACTAGCGGGAGGGCCGCCAATGAGCAGTTCTTC.

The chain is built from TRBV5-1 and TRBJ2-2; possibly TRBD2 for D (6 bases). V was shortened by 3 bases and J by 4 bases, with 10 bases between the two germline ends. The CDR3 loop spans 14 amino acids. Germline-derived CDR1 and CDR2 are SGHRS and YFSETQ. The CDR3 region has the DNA TGCGCCAGCAGCTCGGCCGGGGGCACCGGGGAGCTGTTTTTT. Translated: CASSSAGGTGELFF.

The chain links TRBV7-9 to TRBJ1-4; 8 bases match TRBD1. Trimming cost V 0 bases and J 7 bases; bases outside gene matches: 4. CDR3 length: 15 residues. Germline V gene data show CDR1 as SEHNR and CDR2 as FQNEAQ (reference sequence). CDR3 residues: CASSLAATGVEKLFF. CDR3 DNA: TGTGCCAGCAGCTTAGCGGCGACAGGGGTTGAAAAACTGTTTTTT.

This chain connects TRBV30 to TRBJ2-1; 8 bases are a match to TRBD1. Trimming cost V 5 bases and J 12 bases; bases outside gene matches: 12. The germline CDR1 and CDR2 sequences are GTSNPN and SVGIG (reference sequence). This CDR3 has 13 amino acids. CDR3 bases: TGTGCCTGGGGACCAGGGGGCAGCGGCCCGCAGTTCTTC. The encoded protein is CAWGPGGSGPQFF.

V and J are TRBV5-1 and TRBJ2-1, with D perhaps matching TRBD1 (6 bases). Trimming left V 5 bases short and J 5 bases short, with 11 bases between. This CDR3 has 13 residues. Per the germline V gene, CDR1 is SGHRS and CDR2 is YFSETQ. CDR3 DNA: TGCGCCAGCAGTGGGCAGGGGAACAATGAGCAGTTCTTC. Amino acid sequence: CASSGQGNNEQFF.

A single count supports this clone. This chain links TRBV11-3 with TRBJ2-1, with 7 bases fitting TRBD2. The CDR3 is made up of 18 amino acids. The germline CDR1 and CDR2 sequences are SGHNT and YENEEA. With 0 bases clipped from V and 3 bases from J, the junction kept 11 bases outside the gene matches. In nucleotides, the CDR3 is TGTGCCAGCAGCTTAGATCAGAGTCCTAGCGGATACTACAATGAGCAGTTCTTC. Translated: CASSLDQSPSGYYNEQFF.

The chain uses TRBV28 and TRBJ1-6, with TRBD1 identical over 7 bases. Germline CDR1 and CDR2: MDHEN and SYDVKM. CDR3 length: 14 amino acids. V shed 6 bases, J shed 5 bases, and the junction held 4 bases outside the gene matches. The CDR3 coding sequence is TGTGCCAGCAGGGCAGGGGGAAATAATTCACCCCTCCACTTT. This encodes CASRAGGNNSPLHF.

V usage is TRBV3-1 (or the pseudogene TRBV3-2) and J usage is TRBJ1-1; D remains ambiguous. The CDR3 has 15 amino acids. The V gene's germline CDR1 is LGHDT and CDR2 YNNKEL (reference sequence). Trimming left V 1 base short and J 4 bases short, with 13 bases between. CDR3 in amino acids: CASSQGPRVTTEAFF. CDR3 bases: TGTGCCAGCAGCCAAGGACCCCGGGTGACCACTGAAGCTTTCTTT.

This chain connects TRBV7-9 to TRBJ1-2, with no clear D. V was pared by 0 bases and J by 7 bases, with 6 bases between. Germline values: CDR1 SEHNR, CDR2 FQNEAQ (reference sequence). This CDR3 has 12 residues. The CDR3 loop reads CASSLASSGYTF. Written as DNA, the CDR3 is TGTGCCAGCAGCTTAGCGAGTTCTGGCTACACCTTC.

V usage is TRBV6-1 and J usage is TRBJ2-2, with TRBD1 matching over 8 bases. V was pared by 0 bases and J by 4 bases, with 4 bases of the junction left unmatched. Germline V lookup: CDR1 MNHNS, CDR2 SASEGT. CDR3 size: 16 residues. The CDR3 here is CASSEARQGSTGELFF. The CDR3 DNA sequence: TGTGCCAGCAGTGAAGCCCGACAGGGGAGCACCGGGGAGCTGTTTTTT.

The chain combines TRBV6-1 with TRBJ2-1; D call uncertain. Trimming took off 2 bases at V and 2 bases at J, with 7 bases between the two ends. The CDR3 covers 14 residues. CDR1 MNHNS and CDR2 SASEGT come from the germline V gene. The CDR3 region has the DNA TGTGCCAGCAGTGAACAGGTCGCCTACAATGAGCAGTTCTTC. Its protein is CASSEQVAYNEQFF.

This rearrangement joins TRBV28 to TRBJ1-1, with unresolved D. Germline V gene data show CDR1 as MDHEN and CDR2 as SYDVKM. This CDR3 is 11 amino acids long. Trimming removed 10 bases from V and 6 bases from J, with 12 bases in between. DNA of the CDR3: TGTGCCACCGGTTTGGGCGCTGAAGCTTTCTTT. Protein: CATGLGAEAFF.

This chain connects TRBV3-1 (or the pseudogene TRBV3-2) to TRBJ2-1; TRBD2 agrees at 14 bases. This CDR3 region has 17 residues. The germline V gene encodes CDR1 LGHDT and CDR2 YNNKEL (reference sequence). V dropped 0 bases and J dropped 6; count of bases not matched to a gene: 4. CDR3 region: CASSQDGTSGSANEQFF. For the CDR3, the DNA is TGTGCCAGCAGCCAAGATGGGACTAGCGGGAGCGCCAATGAGCAGTTCTTC.

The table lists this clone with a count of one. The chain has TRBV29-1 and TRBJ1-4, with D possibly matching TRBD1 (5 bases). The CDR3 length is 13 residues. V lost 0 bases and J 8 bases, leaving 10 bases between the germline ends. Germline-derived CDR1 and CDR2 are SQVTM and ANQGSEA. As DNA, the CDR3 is TGCAGCGTTGAAGAGTTAGCAGGGGAAAAACTGTTTTTT. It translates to CSVEELAGEKLFF. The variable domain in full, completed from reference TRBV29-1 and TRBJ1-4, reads SAVISQKPSRDICQRGTSLTIQCQVDSQVTMMFWYRQQPGQSLTLIATANQGSEATYESGFVIDKFPISRPNLTFSTLTVSNMSPEDSSIYLCSVEELAGEKLFFGSGTQLSVL.

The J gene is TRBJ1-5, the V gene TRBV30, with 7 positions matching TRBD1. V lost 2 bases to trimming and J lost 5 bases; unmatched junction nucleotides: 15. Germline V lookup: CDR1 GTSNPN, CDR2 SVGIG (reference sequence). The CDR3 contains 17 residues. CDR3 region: CAWSSTDAGGTYQPQHF. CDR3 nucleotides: TGTGCCTGGAGTTCGACCGACGCAGGGGGAACCTATCAGCCCCAGCATTTT. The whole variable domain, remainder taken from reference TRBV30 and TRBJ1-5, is SQTIHQWPATLVQPVGSPLSLECTVEGTSNPNLYWYRQAAGRGLQLLFYSVGIGQISSEVPQNLSASRPQDRQFILSSKKLLLSDSGFYLCAWSSTDAGGTYQPQHFGDGTRLSIL.

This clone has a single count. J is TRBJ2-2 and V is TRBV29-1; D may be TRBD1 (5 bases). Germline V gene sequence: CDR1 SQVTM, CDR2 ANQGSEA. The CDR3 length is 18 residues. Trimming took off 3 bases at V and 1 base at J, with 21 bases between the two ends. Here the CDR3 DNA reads TGCAGCGTTGAGGGCTTTCCTAGGGGTCTTATGAACACCGGGGAGCTGTTTTTT. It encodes CSVEGFPRGLMNTGELFF.

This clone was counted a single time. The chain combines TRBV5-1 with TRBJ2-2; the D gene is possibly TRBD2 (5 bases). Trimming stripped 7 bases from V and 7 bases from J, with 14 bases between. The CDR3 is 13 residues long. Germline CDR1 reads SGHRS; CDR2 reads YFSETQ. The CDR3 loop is CASSPEGSGELFF. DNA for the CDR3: TGCGCCAGCTCCCCCGAGGGCAGCGGGGAGCTGTTTTTT.

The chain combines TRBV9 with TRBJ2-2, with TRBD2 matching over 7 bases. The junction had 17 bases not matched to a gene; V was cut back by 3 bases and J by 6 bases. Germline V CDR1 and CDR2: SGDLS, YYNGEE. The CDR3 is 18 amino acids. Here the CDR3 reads CASSDRSYRVAGAGELFF. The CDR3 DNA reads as TGTGCCAGCAGCGACCGTAGTTATCGGGTCGCGGGGGCCGGGGAGCTGTTTTTT.

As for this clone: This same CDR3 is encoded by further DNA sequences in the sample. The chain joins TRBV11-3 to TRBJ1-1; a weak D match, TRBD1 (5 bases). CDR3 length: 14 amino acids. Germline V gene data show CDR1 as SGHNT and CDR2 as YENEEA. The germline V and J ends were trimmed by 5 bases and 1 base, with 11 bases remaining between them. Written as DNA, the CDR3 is TGTGCCAGCAGCCCGAGACAGACGAACACTGAAGCTTTCTTT. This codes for CASSPRQTNTEAFF.

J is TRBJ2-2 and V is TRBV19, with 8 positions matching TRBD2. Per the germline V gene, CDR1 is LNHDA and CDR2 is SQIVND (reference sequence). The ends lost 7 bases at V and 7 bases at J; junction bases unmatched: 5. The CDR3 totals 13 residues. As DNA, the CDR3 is TGTGCCAGTATAGCGGGACGAGGCGGGGAGCTGTTTTTT. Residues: CASIAGRGGELFF. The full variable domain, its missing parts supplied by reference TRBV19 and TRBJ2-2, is DGGITQSPKYLFRKEGQNVTLSCEQNLNHDAMYWYRQDPGQGLRLIYYSQIVNDFQKGDIAEGYSVSREKKESFPLTVTSAQKNPTAFYLCASIAGRGGELFFGEGSRLTVL.

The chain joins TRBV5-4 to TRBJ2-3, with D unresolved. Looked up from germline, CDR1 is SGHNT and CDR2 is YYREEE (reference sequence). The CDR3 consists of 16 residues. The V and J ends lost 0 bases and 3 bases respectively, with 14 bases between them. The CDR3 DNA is TGTGCCAGCAGCTTGGCTTTAAGTAGAACTACAGATACGCAGTATTTT. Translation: CASSLALSRTTDTQYF.

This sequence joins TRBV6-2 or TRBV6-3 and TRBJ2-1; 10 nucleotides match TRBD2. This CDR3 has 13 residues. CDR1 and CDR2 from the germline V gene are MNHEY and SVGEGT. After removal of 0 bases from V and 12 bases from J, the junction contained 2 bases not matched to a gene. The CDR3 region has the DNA TGTGCCAGCAGTTACTCCACTAGCGGGGTGCAGTTCTTC. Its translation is CASSYSTSGVQFF.

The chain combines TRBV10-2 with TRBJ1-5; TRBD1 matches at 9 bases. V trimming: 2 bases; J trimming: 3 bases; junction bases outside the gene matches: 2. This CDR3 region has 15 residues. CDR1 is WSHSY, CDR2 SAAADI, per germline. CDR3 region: CASSEDRGNNQPQHF. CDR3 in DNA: TGCGCCAGCAGTGAGGACAGGGGGAACAATCAGCCCCAGCATTTT.

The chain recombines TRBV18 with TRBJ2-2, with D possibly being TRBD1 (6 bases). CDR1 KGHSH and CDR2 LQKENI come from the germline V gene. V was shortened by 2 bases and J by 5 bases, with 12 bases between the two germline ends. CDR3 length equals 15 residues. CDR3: CASSPEQGGTGELFF. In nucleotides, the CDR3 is TGTGCCAGCTCACCAGAACAGGGTGGGACCGGGGAGCTGTTTTTT.

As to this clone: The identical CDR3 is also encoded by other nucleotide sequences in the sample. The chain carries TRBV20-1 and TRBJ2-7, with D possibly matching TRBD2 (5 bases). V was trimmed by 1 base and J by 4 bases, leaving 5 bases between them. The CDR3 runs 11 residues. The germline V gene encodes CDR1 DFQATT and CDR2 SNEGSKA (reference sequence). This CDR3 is CSARGRYEQYF. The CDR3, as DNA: TGCAGTGCTAGAGGGAGGTACGAGCAGTACTTC.

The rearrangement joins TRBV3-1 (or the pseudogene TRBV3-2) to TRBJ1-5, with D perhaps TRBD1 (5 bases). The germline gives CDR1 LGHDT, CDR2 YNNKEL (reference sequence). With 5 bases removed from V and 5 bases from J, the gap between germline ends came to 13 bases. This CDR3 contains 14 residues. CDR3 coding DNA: TGTGCCAGCAGCTATGGGGGGGACTATCAGCCCCAGCATTTT. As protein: CASSYGGDYQPQHF.

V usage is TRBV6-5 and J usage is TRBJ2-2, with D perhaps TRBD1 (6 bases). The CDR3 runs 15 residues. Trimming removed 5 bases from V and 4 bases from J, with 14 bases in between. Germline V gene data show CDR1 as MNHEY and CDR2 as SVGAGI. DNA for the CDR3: TGTGCCAGCAGTAGGGGAGTGACAGGCACCGGGGAGCTGTTTTTT. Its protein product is CASSRGVTGTGELFF.

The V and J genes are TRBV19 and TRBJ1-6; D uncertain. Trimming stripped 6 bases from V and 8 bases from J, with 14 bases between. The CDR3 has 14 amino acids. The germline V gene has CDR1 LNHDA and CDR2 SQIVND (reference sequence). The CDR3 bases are TGTGCCAGTAGGGAACTTTTTACAGATTCACCCCTCCACTTT. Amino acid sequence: CASRELFTDSPLHF.